The entry below gives a single TCR beta chain sequence along with its context. Both 60 Vbeta primers and 13 Jbeta primers went into the PCR. Libraries were prepared by immunoSEQ multiplex PCR; TCRdb keeps only in-frame clonotypes and omits some of them. The sample records under 100,000 clones, about 80% being singletons. The data are from a study of cytomegalovirus exposure and HLA in healthy donors. The V end was cut by 0 bases, the J end by 0 bases, with 22 bases between. CDR3 length: 20 amino acids. Per the germline V gene, CDR1 is MGHRA and CDR2 is YSYEKL. This chain connects TRBV4-1 to TRBJ2-3, with D tentatively TRBD2 (6 bases). Source material: PBMCs. The source is a man aged 30-40 years in good health and CMV-seronegative. The CDR3 DNA reads as TGCGCCAGCAGCCAAGAAGCCGGAAGGACGCGGGGAGCTAGCACAGATACGCAGTATTTT. Translated, it gives CASSQEAGRTRGASTDTQYF.